The rows below give T cell receptor beta chains drawn from one sample of a study of T cell repertoires in cytomegalovirus infection. TCRdb passed the reads through MiXCR, listing each CDR3 protein once. The sample lists roughly 120,000 distinct CDR3 sequences, 25% to 30% seen once, with around 80% in the top ten. No cognate antigen is known for these TCRs. Here the sequenced sample was CD8+ T cells from cultured PBMCs, taken from culture after CMV antigen stimulation. The source of these receptors is a human donor in good health (CMV status not recorded). Some clones in this sample may be carry-over from other donors' samples. Each CDR3 is given with its conserved first and last residue. D genes are given only for firm matches. Clone size is stated in some rows and not others, as once, few, many or a class when expanded.

v_gene	abundance	d_gene	j_gene	CDR3aa	CDR3nt
TRBV12-3/TRBV12-4	.	.	TRBJ2-5	CASSLVGLETQYF	TGTGCCAGCAGTTTAGTGGGATTGGAGACCCAGTACTTC
TRBV7-6	.	.	TRBJ1-4	CASSSGLNEKLFF	TGTGCCAGCAGCTCAGGGTTGAATGAAAAACTGTTTTTT
TRBV19	few	.	TRBJ1-5	CASSMTPYSNQPQHF	TGTGCCAGTAGTATGACACCTTATAGCAATCAGCCCCAGCATTTT
TRBV27	few	TRBD1	TRBJ1-1	CASPQGLRIEAFF	TGTGCCAGCCCACAGGGGCTCAGGATTGAAGCTTTCTTT
TRBV7-8	many	.	TRBJ2-2	CAIVSPNTGELFF	TGTGCCATCGTCTCCCCCAACACCGGGGAGCTGTTTTTT
TRBV19	.	TRBD1	TRBJ1-1	CASSIDPTGGANTEAFF	TGTGCCAGTAGTATAGATCCGACAGGGGGAGCGAACACTGAAGCTTTCTTT
TRBV20-1	.	TRBD1	TRBJ1-5	CSAAQGAGQPQHF	TGCAGTGCCGCGCAGGGGGCGGGTCAGCCCCAGCATTTT
TRBV4-1	.	TRBD2	TRBJ2-3	CASSPGLAAQYF	TGCGCCAGCAGCCCGGGACTAGCAGCGCAGTATTTT
TRBV6-6	.	.	TRBJ2-2	CASSAQRGGTGELFF	TGTGCCAGCAGTGCCCAGAGGGGCGGTACCGGGGAGCTGTTTTTT
TRBV11-2	once	TRBD1	TRBJ2-7	CASSVGQGRSYEQYF	TGTGCCAGCAGCGTCGGACAGGGCCGTTCCTACGAGCAGTACTTC
TRBV19	.	TRBD1	TRBJ1-2	CASSGTGKSSLLWTF	TGTGCCAGTAGTGGGACAGGGAAATCCTCCCTGCTATGGACCTTC
TRBV29-1	.	.	TRBJ2-7	CSAEEQGSYEQYF	TGCAGCGCCGAAGAACAGGGTTCCTACGAGCAGTACTTC
TRBV20-1	.	.	TRBJ2-7	CSASPGMNEQYF	TGCAGTGCCAGCCCAGGCATGAACGAGCAGTACTTC
TRBV27	few	.	TRBJ2-5	CASSTTWVQTQYF	TGTGCCAGCTCCACTACTTGGGTACAGACCCAGTACTTC
TRBV3-1	.	.	TRBJ2-6	CASSRLLSTGVLTF	TGTGCCAGCAGCCGGCTTCTGTCGACTGGGGTCCTGACTTTC
TRBV28	few	.	TRBJ2-6	CASTPLGVNSGANVLTF	TGTGCCAGCACCCCGTTGGGGGTGAACTCTGGGGCCAACGTCCTGACTTTC
TRBV4-1	few	.	TRBJ1-5	CASSLQENQPQHF	TGCGCCAGCAGCCTACAGGAGAATCAGCCCCAGCATTTT
TRBV7-9	.	.	TRBJ2-3	CASSSLSDTQYF	TGTGCCAGCAGCTCTTTATCAGATACGCAGTATTTT
TRBV7-9	many	.	TRBJ1-3	CASSFHDRQGFGSTIYF	TGTGCCAGCAGCTTCCACGACCGGCAGGGTTTTGGAAGCACCATATATTTT
TRBV7-8	.	.	TRBJ1-2	CASSLVVSEYGYTF	TGTGCCAGCAGCTTAGTTGTCAGCGAATATGGCTACACCTTC
TRBV19	.	TRBD1	TRBJ1-1	CASSIRRGLMAMNTEAFF	TGTGCCAGTAGTATTCGCAGGGGGCTTATGGCGATGAACACTGAAGCTTTCTTT
TRBV20-1	.	TRBD1	TRBJ2-1	CSAGTGGSYNEQFF	TGCAGTGCTGGGACAGGGGGTTCCTACAATGAGCAGTTCTTC
TRBV16	.	TRBD1	TRBJ1-1	CASSQMTGITEAFF	TGTGCCAGCAGCCAGATGACAGGGATCACTGAAGCTTTCTTT
TRBV6-8	once	.	TRBJ1-2	CASSYFGGDGYGYTF	TGTGCCAGCAGTTACTTTGGGGGGGACGGCTATGGCTACACCTTC
TRBV20-1	.	TRBD1	TRBJ1-1	CSARWDREAFF	TGCAGTGCCCGGTGGGACAGGGAAGCTTTCTTT
TRBV7-2	few	.	TRBJ2-2	CASSLDFPPGELFF	TGTGCCAGCAGCTTAGATTTCCCCCCCGGGGAGCTGTTTTTT
TRBV20-1	.	TRBD1	TRBJ1-2	CSALYPDPGQGTYGYTF	TGCAGTGCTCTTTACCCCGACCCGGGACAGGGGACGTATGGCTACACCTTC
TRBV20-1	many	TRBD2	TRBJ2-1	CSGRGLAVNNEQFF	TGCAGTGGGAGGGGACTAGCGGTTAACAATGAGCAGTTCTTC
TRBV12-5	few	TRBD1	TRBJ2-1	CASGPADRGGNEQFF	TGTGCTAGTGGTCCTGCGGACAGGGGTGGGAATGAGCAGTTCTTC
TRBV19	few	.	TRBJ2-3	CASSIDQPVGFGITDTQYF	TGTGCCAGTAGTATAGATCAACCGGTGGGGTTCGGGATCACAGATACGCAGTATTTT
TRBV2	.	.	TRBJ2-7	CASSAIDSYDEQYF	TGTGCCAGCAGTGCGATAGACAGTTACGACGAGCAGTACTTC
TRBV14	.	.	TRBJ1-1	CASSQGPWAEAFF	TGTGCCAGCAGCCAAGGACCTTGGGCGGAAGCTTTCTTT
TRBV7-2	many	.	TRBJ1-5	CASSARQFGEQPQHF	TGTGCCAGCAGCGCCCGACAGTTCGGAGAGCAGCCCCAGCATTTT
TRBV6-5	.	TRBD2	TRBJ2-7	CASSYSAGGLEQYF	TGTGCCAGCAGTTACTCCGCGGGGGGGCTCGAGCAGTACTTC
TRBV28	many	.	TRBJ1-5	CASSPLQGSNQPQHF	TGTGCCAGCAGCCCTTTACAGGGTAGCAATCAGCCCCAGCATTTT
TRBV4-1	many	.	TRBJ1-1	CASSQAWGRGNTEAFF	TGCGCCAGCAGCCAAGCCTGGGGGCGGGGGAACACTGAAGCTTTCTTT
TRBV7-8	.	TRBD2	TRBJ2-1	CASSLAGGTLHNEQFF	TGTGCCAGCAGTCTAGCGGGGGGGACTCTACACAATGAGCAGTTCTTC
TRBV5-8	.	.	TRBJ1-1	CASSLGHDTEAFF	TGTGCCAGCAGCCTCGGACACGACACTGAAGCTTTCTTT
TRBV2	.	.	TRBJ2-1	CASSDREQFF	TGTGCCAGCAGCGACAGGGAGCAGTTCTTC
TRBV7-8	many	TRBD2	TRBJ2-3	CASRWTSGGTDTQYF	TGTGCCAGCAGGTGGACTAGCGGGGGCACAGATACGCAGTATTTT
TRBV29-1	few	.	TRBJ2-5	CSVEGGDLQTETQYF	TGCAGCGTTGAAGGGGGGGACTTGCAGACGGAGACCCAGTACTTC
TRBV4-2	.	.	TRBJ2-1	CASSQEESQAYNEQFF	TGTGCCAGCAGCCAAGAGGAATCCCAGGCCTACAATGAGCAGTTCTTC
TRBV27	.	TRBD1	TRBJ2-7	CASRGEGQSYEQYF	TGTGCCAGCAGGGGCGAGGGACAGTCTTACGAGCAGTACTTC
TRBV20-1	.	TRBD1	TRBJ1-2	CSARDLTGESDGYTF	TGCAGTGCTAGAGATCTGACAGGGGAGTCTGATGGCTACACCTTC
TRBV4-3	.	.	TRBJ1-1	CASSQEGAGVGTEAFF	TGCGCCAGCAGCCAAGAGGGGGCAGGGGTTGGCACTGAAGCTTTCTTT
TRBV4-1	few	TRBD2	TRBJ2-3	CASTPLGGGMTDTQYF	TGCGCCAGCACCCCCCTTGGGGGAGGGATGACAGATACGCAGTATTTT
TRBV14	.	TRBD2	TRBJ2-3	CASSQEAIAGYTDTQYF	TGTGCCAGCAGCCAAGAGGCCATAGCGGGTTACACAGATACGCAGTATTTT
TRBV7-9	few	.	TRBJ2-7	CASSNRDGEQYF	TGTGCCAGCAGTAACCGGGACGGCGAGCAGTACTTC